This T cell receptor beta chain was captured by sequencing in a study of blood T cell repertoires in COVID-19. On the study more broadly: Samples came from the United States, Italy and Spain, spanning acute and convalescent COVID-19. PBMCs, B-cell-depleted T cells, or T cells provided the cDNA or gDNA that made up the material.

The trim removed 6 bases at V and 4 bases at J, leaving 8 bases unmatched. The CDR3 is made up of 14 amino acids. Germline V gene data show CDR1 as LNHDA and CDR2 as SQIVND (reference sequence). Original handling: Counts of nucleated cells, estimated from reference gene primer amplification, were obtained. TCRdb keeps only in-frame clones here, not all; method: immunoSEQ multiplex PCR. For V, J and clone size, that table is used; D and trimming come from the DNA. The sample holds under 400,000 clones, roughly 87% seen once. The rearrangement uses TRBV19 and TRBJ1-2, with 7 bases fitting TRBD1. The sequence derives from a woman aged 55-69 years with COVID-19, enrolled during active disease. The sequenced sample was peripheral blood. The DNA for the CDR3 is TGTGCCAGTAGGAACTCCGGGACAGTCTATGGCTACACCTTC. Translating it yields CASRNSGTVYGYTF.